Shown below are 15 T cell receptor beta chains from a single sample sequenced in a study of OX40 agonist ivuxolimab in advanced cancers. Assay: immunoSEQ multiplex PCR; the TCRdb copy retains only in-frame clones and omits some. This table holds fewer than 90,000 clones, roughly 88% found once. Sequencing was performed on CD4+ or CD8+ T cells sorted from blood, taken in a trial of the OX40 agonist ivuxolimab. Source of these receptors: an adult with an advanced solid tumor such as melanoma, head and neck, liver or kidney cancer.

V usage is TRBV5-4 and J usage is TRBJ1-2; weak D call: TRBD1 (5 bases). CDR3 length equals 15 residues. From germline, CDR1 is SGHNT and CDR2 YYREEE (reference sequence). Trimming removed 4 bases at V and 3 bases at J, with 16 bases between. The CDR3 reads CASSPGRPEDYGYTF. CDR3 bases: TGTGCCAGCAGCCCGGGACGCCCCGAAGACTATGGCTACACCTTC.

J is TRBJ1-4 and V is TRBV20-1; no clear D. V was pared by 6 bases and J by 4 bases, with 3 bases between. This CDR3 is built from 10 residues. Per the germline V gene, CDR1 is DFQATT and CDR2 is SNEGSKA (reference sequence). CDR3 region: CSAYNEKLFF. DNA for the CDR3: TGCAGTGCCTATAATGAAAAACTGTTTTTT.

The chain carries TRBV5-4 and TRBJ1-5, with no clear D. Looked up from germline, CDR1 is SGHNT and CDR2 is YYREEE (reference sequence). The V and J ends lost 1 base and 5 bases respectively, with 7 bases between them. This CDR3 has 13 amino acids. The chain's CDR3 is CASSLSGDQPQHF. The CDR3 DNA reads as TGTGCCAGCAGCTTGTCCGGGGATCAGCCCCAGCATTTT.

The chain has TRBV28 and TRBJ1-1; D gene unclear. The germline V gene encodes CDR1 MDHEN and CDR2 SYDVKM. CDR3 size: 12 residues. V lost 3 bases, J lost 8 bases, and 10 bases lay in between. The CDR3 DNA sequence: TGTGCCAGCAGTTTCGCCAGGCCGGAAGCTTTCTTT. It is translated as CASSFARPEAFF.

Here the CDR3 reads CASNSGSLSYEQYF. CDR3 DNA sequence: TGTGCCAGCAATTCTGGCTCTCTTTCCTACGAGCAGTACTTC. The chain uses TRBV2 and TRBJ2-7; the D is unclear. The CDR3 loop spans 14 amino acids. CDR1 is SNHLY and CDR2 is FYNNEI in the germline V gene. Trimming pared 7 bases from V and 1 base from J, leaving 14 bases between.

The V gene is TRBV19, the J gene TRBJ1-5; D is undetermined. Germline CDR1 LNHDA, CDR2 SQIVND (reference sequence). Trimming left V 4 bases short and J 4 bases short, with 14 bases between. The CDR3 totals 15 residues. The CDR3 region is CASSKTAGSNQPQHF. The DNA for the CDR3 is TGTGCCAGTAGTAAAACGGCAGGTTCAAATCAGCCCCAGCATTTT.

This chain links TRBV10-3 with TRBJ2-5; the match to TRBD1 covers 9 bases. V gave up 5 bases and J gave up 5 bases; unmatched junction bases: 6. CDR3 length equals 14 residues. Per germline, CDR1 ENHRY and CDR2 SYGVKD. CDR3: CAISQQGAAETQYF. The CDR3, as DNA: TGTGCCATCAGTCAACAGGGGGCGGCGGAGACCCAGTACTTC.

The gene calls are TRBV5-4 and TRBJ2-2, with 9 bases lining up with TRBD2. The V gene's germline CDR1 is SGHNT and CDR2 YYREEE (reference sequence). The CDR3 contains 15 residues. The ends lost 1 base at V and 6 bases at J; junction bases unmatched: 4. CDR3 bases: TGTGCCAGCAGCTTGATTAGCGGGAGCTCCGGGGAGCTGTTTTTT. Translated, it gives CASSLISGSSGELFF.

In DNA, the CDR3 is TGTGCCAGCAGTGAAGTAGTGGGCAGGGAGGGGGAAAAACTGTTTTTT. Protein sequence: CASSEVVGREGEKLFF. V is TRBV6-4 and J is TRBJ1-4; a weak D match, TRBD1 (5 bases). The V and J ends lost 3 bases and 8 bases respectively, with 19 bases between them. The CDR3 is made up of 16 amino acids. Germline assignment: CDR1 MRHNA and CDR2 SNTAGT.

Here the CDR3 reads CASSLGPGNNEQFF. The CDR3 bases are TGTGCCAGCAGCTTAGGTCCGGGGAACAATGAGCAGTTCTTC. The chain recombines TRBV7-2 with TRBJ2-1; a weak D match, TRBD2 (5 bases). Germline-derived CDR1 and CDR2 are SGHTA and FQGNSA. Trimming took off 1 base at V and 5 bases at J, with 9 bases between the two ends. The CDR3 loop spans 14 amino acids.

The chain employs TRBV10-3 and TRBJ2-5; weak D call: TRBD1 (5 bases). The CDR3 has 13 residues. Germline-derived CDR1 and CDR2 are ENHRY and SYGVKD. With 5 bases removed from V and 2 bases from J, the gap between germline ends came to 9 bases. CDR3 coding DNA: TGTGCCATCAGTCGACAGCCACAAGAGACCCAGTACTTC. Translating it yields CAISRQPQETQYF.

Of note for this clone: At one of its ends the junction is not consistent with the germline gene, which may arise from a read error. J is TRBJ2-7 and V is TRBV19; TRBD1 agrees at 12 bases. There are 16 residues in the CDR3. Germline-derived CDR1 and CDR2 are LNHDA and SQIVND (reference sequence). CDR3 sequence: CASSITPGQGAYEQYF. Written as DNA, the CDR3 is TGTGCCAGTAGTATTACGCCGGGACAGGGGGCCTACGAGCAGTATTTC. Combining the CDR3 with reference TRBV19 and TRBJ2-7 gives the whole variable domain DGGITQSPKYLFRKEGQNVTLSCEQNLNHDAMYWYRQDPGQGLRLIYYSQIVNDFQKGDIAEGYSVSREKKESFPLTVTSAQKNPTAFYLCASSITPGQGAYEQYFGPGTRLTVT.

The rearrangement links TRBV6-4 to TRBJ2-3; the D gene is possibly TRBD2 (6 bases). The CDR3 runs to 15 residues. V gave up 6 bases and J gave up 0 bases, with 13 bases separating them. CDR1 MRHNA and CDR2 SNTAGT come from the germline V gene. The CDR3 sequence: CASSRSGGSTDTQYF. DNA for the CDR3: TGTGCCAGCAGCAGATCCGGGGGTAGCACAGATACGCAGTATTTT.

This chain uses TRBV10-3 with TRBJ2-1; 9 positions agree with TRBD1. CDR1 is ENHRY and CDR2 is SYGVKD in the germline V gene. With 2 bases clipped from V and 7 bases from J, the junction kept 3 bases outside the gene matches. The CDR3 has 14 residues. The CDR3 protein is CAISERDRANEQFF. The CDR3 DNA sequence: TGTGCCATCAGTGAGAGGGACAGGGCGAATGAGCAGTTCTTC.

The genes are TRBV7-8 and TRBJ2-7; TRBD2 aligns across 8 bases. The CDR3 extends over 16 amino acids. V was pared by 8 bases and J by 6 bases, with 18 bases of the junction left unmatched. Germline assignment: CDR1 SGHVS and CDR2 FQNEAQ. The CDR3 is CASLLAGGLSGGEQYF. The CDR3 DNA follows: TGTGCCAGCCTACTGGCGGGAGGCCTCTCCGGGGGCGAGCAGTACTTC.